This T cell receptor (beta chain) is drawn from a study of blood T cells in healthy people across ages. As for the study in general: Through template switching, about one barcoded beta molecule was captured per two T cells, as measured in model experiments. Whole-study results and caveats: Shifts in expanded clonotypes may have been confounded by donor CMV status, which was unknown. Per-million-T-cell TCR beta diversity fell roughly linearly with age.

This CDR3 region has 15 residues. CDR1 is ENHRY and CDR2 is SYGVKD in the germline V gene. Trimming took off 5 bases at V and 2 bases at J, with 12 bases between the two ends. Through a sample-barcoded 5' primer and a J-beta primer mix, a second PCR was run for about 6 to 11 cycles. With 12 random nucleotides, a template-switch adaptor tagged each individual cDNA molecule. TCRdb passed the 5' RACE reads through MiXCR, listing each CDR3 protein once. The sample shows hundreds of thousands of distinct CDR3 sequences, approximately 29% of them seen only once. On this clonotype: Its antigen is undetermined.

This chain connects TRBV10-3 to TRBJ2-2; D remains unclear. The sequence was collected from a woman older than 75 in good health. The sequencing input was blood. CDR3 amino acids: CAISSGSFNTGELFF. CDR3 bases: TGTGCCATCAGTTCTGGATCATTCAACACCGGGGAGCTGTTTTTT.